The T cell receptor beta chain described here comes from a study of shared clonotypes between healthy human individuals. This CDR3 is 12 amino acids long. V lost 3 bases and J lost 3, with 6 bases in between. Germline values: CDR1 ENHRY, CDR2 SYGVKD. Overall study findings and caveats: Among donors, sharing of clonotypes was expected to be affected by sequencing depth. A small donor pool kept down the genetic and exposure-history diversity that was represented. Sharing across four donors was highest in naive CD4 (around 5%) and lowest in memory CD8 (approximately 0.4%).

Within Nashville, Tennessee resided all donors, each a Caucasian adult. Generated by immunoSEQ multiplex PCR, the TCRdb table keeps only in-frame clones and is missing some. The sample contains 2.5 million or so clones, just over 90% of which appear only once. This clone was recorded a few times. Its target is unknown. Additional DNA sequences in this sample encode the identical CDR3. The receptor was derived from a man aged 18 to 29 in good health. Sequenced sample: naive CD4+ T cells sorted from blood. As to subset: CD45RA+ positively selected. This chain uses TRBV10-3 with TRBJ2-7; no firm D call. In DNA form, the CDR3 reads TGTGCCATCAGTGAAGGAGACTACGAGCAGTACTTC. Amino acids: CAISEGDYEQYF.